The 27 T cell receptor beta chains listed next were all sequenced from one sample in a study of beta chain features in type 1 diabetes. These receptors' targets are unknown. TCRB transcripts that were expressed got sequenced, as all of the isolated RNA had been reverse transcribed. Some clones are missing from TCRdb's copy, which holds only in-frame ones; the method was immunoSEQ multiplex PCR. The sample has about 340,000 clones, approximately 9.7% seen once. Whole-study results and caveats: Significant though moderate, a shortening of TCRB CDR3s appeared in all four CD4+ subsets of Type 1 diabetes patients.

Sequenced sample: central memory CD4+ T cells from blood. The source is a man younger than 40 with type 1 diabetes.

V is TRBV7-2 and J is TRBJ2-4; 10 nucleotides agree with TRBD2. Germline trimming cut 1 base from V and 5 bases from J; bases unmatched to any gene: 8. The germline V gene encodes CDR1 SGHTA and CDR2 FQGNSA. This CDR3 is built from 17 residues. The CDR3 loop reads CASSLVPSGGGENIQYF. For the CDR3, the DNA is TGTGCCAGCAGCTTAGTCCCTAGCGGGGGTGGGGAAAACATTCAGTACTTC. The full variable domain, in which reference TRBV7-2 and TRBJ2-4 provide the parts outside the CDR3, is GAGVSQSPSNKVTEKGKDVELRCDPISGHTALYWYRQSLGQGLEFLIYFQGNSAPDKSGLPSDRFSAERTGGSVSTLTIQRTQQEDSAVYLCASSLVPSGGGENIQYFGAGTRLSVL.

Only a few counts were recorded for this clone. The CDR3 protein is CASSLIGSTVEQYF. CDR3 DNA sequence: TGTGCCAGCAGCTTAATAGGGAGTACGGTCGAGCAGTACTTC. V usage is TRBV5-5 and J usage is TRBJ2-7; D is perhaps TRBD2 (5 bases). V was trimmed by 2 bases and J by 6 bases, leaving 15 bases between them. The CDR3 has 14 residues. Germline V gene data show CDR1 as SGHKS and CDR2 as YYEKEE (reference sequence). Combining the CDR3 with reference TRBV5-5 and TRBJ2-7 gives the whole variable domain DAGVTQSPTHLIKTRGQQVTLRCSPISGHKSVSWYQQVLGQGPQFIFQYYEKEERGRGNFPDRFSARQFPNYSSELNVNALLLGDSALYLCASSLIGSTVEQYFGPGTRLTVT.

This clone was seen a handful of times. V gene TRBV19 combines with J gene TRBJ2-5; D possibly corresponds to TRBD2 (7 bases). CDR1 and CDR2 from the germline V gene are LNHDA and SQIVND (reference sequence). The ends were cut back, 7 bases at V and 5 bases at J, with 17 bases in the middle. This CDR3 is built from 14 residues. The CDR3 loop reads CASNPSAGAETQYF. The CDR3 DNA follows: TGTGCCAGTAATCCCTCCGCGGGGGCGGAGACCCAGTACTTC. The full variable domain, rest sourced from reference TRBV19 and TRBJ2-5, is DGGITQSPKYLFRKEGQNVTLSCEQNLNHDAMYWYRQDPGQGLRLIYYSQIVNDFQKGDIAEGYSVSREKKESFPLTVTSAQKNPTAFYLCASNPSAGAETQYFGPGTRLLVL.

This clone showed up many times. This chain joins TRBV18 and TRBJ2-3, with a weak D call TRBD1 (5 bases). Trimming shortened V by 8 bases and J by 0 bases, and 12 bases separated the two germline ends. The CDR3 extends over 14 amino acids. The germline CDR1 and CDR2 sequences are KGHSH and LQKENI. CDR3 in amino acids: CASLRQPSTDTQYF. In nucleotides, the CDR3 is TGTGCCAGCCTGAGACAGCCTAGCACAGATACGCAGTATTTT.

The chain carries TRBV5-1 and TRBJ2-3, with D uncertain. Trimming pared 4 bases from V and 0 bases from J, leaving 9 bases between. The CDR3 covers 14 residues. The V gene's germline CDR1 is SGHRS and CDR2 YFSETQ. DNA of the CDR3: TGCGCCAGCAGCCGGATCCCTAGCACAGATACGCAGTATTTT. This translates into CASSRIPSTDTQYF.

This clone was counted only a few times. The chain is built from TRBV20-1 and TRBJ1-2, with D perhaps matching TRBD1 (6 bases). V lost 6 bases and J lost 14, with 13 bases in between. The CDR3 has 9 amino acids. Germline assignment: CDR1 DFQATT and CDR2 SNEGSKA (reference sequence). CDR3 DNA: TGCAGTGCCCACAACAGGGTTACCTTC. This codes for CSAHNRVTF.

This clone was seen a few times. The chain is built from TRBV6-5 and TRBJ2-6; TRBD1 might be the D (6 bases). Germline V gives CDR1 MNHEY, CDR2 SVGAGI. The CDR3 length is 16 residues. The V end lost 1 base, the J end lost 0 bases, and 7 bases lay between the germline ends. The CDR3 DNA reads TGTGCCAGCAGTTACTGGACAGCCTCTGGGGCCAACGTCCTGACTTTC. Its protein is CASSYWTASGANVLTF.

This clone was observed a few times. The chain employs TRBV7-8 and TRBJ2-7; TRBD1 aligns across 9 bases. The CDR3 is 15 amino acids. The germline CDR1 and CDR2 sequences are SGHVS and FQNEAQ. The V gene end was trimmed by 0 bases and the J gene end by 6 bases; junction bases not matched to a gene: 6. CDR3 protein: CASSLATGTGFEQYF. In DNA form, the CDR3 reads TGTGCCAGCAGCTTAGCAACCGGGACAGGGTTCGAGCAGTACTTC.

The chain carries TRBV11-2 and TRBJ2-3, with a tentative D call TRBD1 (5 bases). Deletions cut 0 bases from V and 4 bases from J, with 11 bases between. The CDR3 covers 15 residues. Germline V lookup: CDR1 SGHAT, CDR2 FQNNGV. The CDR3 loop reads CASSLDGSGPDTQYF. CDR3 nucleotide sequence: TGTGCCAGCAGCTTAGATGGCTCAGGGCCAGATACGCAGTATTTT. Full variable domain (outside the CDR3, taken from reference TRBV11-2 and TRBJ2-3): EAGVAQSPRYKIIEKRQSVAFWCNPISGHATLYWYQQILGQGPKLLIQFQNNGVVDDSQLPKDRFSAERLKGVDSTLKIQPAKLEDSAVYLCASSLDGSGPDTQYFGPGTRLTVL.

J is TRBJ1-5 and V is TRBV19; D unresolved. The CDR3 runs 14 residues. The V end was cut by 2 bases, the J end by 0 bases, with 5 bases between. Germline V gene lookup returns CDR1 LNHDA and CDR2 SQIVND (reference sequence). In DNA, the CDR3 is TGTGCCAGTAGTATAAGGAATAGCAATCAGCCCCAGCATTTT. The encoded protein is CASSIRNSNQPQHF. The whole variable domain, remainder taken from reference TRBV19 and TRBJ1-5, is DGGITQSPKYLFRKEGQNVTLSCEQNLNHDAMYWYRQDPGQGLRLIYYSQIVNDFQKGDIAEGYSVSREKKESFPLTVTSAQKNPTAFYLCASSIRNSNQPQHFGDGTRLSIL.

The chain recombines TRBV5-4 with TRBJ1-6; D perhaps matches TRBD1 (5 bases). The CDR3 runs 15 residues. Germline CDR1 is SGHNT and CDR2 is YYREEE (reference sequence). The germline V and J ends were trimmed by 5 bases and 0 bases, with 9 bases remaining between them. The CDR3 is CASSGQGSYNSPLHF. For the CDR3, the DNA is TGTGCCAGCAGTGGTCAGGGCTCCTATAATTCACCCCTCCACTTT.

The rearrangement joins TRBV29-1 to TRBJ1-2; no clear D gene. This CDR3 comprises 11 residues. Germline-derived CDR1 and CDR2 are SQVTM and ANQGSEA. V lost 3 bases to trimming and J lost 3 bases, with 5 bases between them. CDR3: CSVERYYGYTF. CDR3 nucleotide sequence: TGCAGCGTTGAGAGGTACTATGGCTACACCTTC.

The rearrangement links TRBV9 to TRBJ1-3; D is unresolved. V was trimmed by 0 bases and J by 0 bases, leaving 13 bases between them. The CDR3 contains 17 residues. Germline-derived CDR1 and CDR2 are SGDLS and YYNGEE. The CDR3 DNA reads TGTGCCAGCAGCGTAGAAGGGATGGGTCTCTCTGGAAACACCATATATTTT. Amino acids: CASSVEGMGLSGNTIYF.

There are a few counts of this clone. V usage is TRBV5-1 and J usage is TRBJ2-2; D unresolved. The CDR3 runs 13 residues. CDR1 and CDR2 (germline): SGHRS, YFSETQ. Trimming stripped 0 bases from V and 6 bases from J, with 6 bases between. CDR3 residues: CASSLDWAGELFF. DNA of the CDR3: TGCGCCAGCAGCTTGGACTGGGCCGGGGAGCTGTTTTTT.

This chain uses TRBV7-9 with TRBJ1-1; 8 bases are shared with TRBD1. J lost 2 bases, V lost 4 bases, and 6 bases had no gene match. The CDR3 has 15 residues. Germline CDR1 SEHNR, CDR2 FQNEAQ (reference sequence). CDR3 in DNA: TGTGCCAGCAGCTCCCAGGGGGCAAGAAACACTGAAGCTTTCTTT. This encodes CASSSQGARNTEAFF. Complete variable domain (other parts from reference TRBV7-9 and TRBJ1-1): DTGVSQNPRHKITKRGQNVTFRCDPISEHNRLYWYRQTLGQGPEFLTYFQNEAQLEKSRLLSDRFSAERPKGSFSTLEIQRTEQGDSAMYLCASSSQGARNTEAFFGQGTRLTVV.

This clone came up many times. CDR3 region: CASSLRQGPWGEKLFF. Written as DNA, the CDR3 is TGTGCCAGCAGCTTACGACAGGGACCTTGGGGTGAAAAACTGTTTTTT. This chain connects TRBV21-1 to TRBJ1-4; TRBD1 is taken as the D call from the table, unchecked against the DNA. TRBV21-1 corresponds to a pseudogene. This CDR3 contains 16 residues.

This chain links TRBV18 with TRBJ2-3; TRBD2 is a possible D gene (7 bases). The CDR3 loop spans 17 amino acids. Looked up from germline, CDR1 is KGHSH and CDR2 is LQKENI. Trimming left V 3 bases short and J 2 bases short, with 18 bases between. CDR3 bases: TGTGCCAGCTCACCGCCTAGAGGGGGGGAGACCACAGATACGCAGTATTTT. Its translation: CASSPPRGGETTDTQYF.

This clone appeared a few times. This chain links TRBV10-3 with TRBJ1-2; possible D gene TRBD1, 6 bases. CDR1 and CDR2 from the germline V gene are ENHRY and SYGVKD. V gave up 2 bases and J gave up 6 bases, with 13 bases separating them. The CDR3 length is 14 residues. The CDR3 is CAISETETGNGYTF. In DNA form, the CDR3 reads TGTGCCATCAGTGAGACCGAAACAGGGAATGGCTACACCTTC.

The CDR3 nucleotides read TGTGCCAGCAGTGAACCTGCTGGAATCGAGCAGTACTTC. It yields the protein CASSEPAGIEQYF. The chain combines TRBV6-1 with TRBJ2-7; no clear D. The CDR3 covers 13 residues. Germline V lookup: CDR1 MNHNS, CDR2 SASEGT. The V gene lost 2 bases and the J gene lost 6 bases, with 11 bases spanning the gap.

This clone has a handful of counts. This chain connects TRBV11-2 to TRBJ1-1, with D hard to call. This CDR3 has 12 residues. V lost 3 bases and J 3 bases, leaving 5 bases between the germline ends. In germline, CDR1 is SGHAT, CDR2 FQNNGV. In DNA, the CDR3 is TGTGCCAGCAGCTTCGAGTACACTGAAGCTTTCTTT. It codes for CASSFEYTEAFF.

This sequence joins TRBV7-8 and TRBJ2-1, with 14 positions matching TRBD2. The CDR3 length is 15 residues. The ends lost 7 bases at V and 10 bases at J; junction bases unmatched: 9. Germline CDR1 is SGHVS and CDR2 is FQNEAQ. In nucleotides, the CDR3 is TGTGCCAGCAACCTAGGACTAGCGGGGGGCCTGGAGCAGTTCTTC. Translating gives CASNLGLAGGLEQFF.

This clone came up a few times. The chain links TRBV28 to TRBJ1-1; D call uncertain. CDR1 is MDHEN and CDR2 is SYDVKM in the germline V gene. Trimming stripped 3 bases from V and 4 bases from J, with 6 bases between. The CDR3 loop spans 12 amino acids. CDR3 in amino acids: CASSFTSTEAFF. The CDR3 DNA reads as TGTGCCAGCAGTTTTACAAGCACTGAAGCTTTCTTT.

The chain uses TRBV10-3 and TRBJ2-7, with 9 nucleotides matching TRBD1. CDR3 length equals 15 residues. J was trimmed by 4 bases and V by 3 bases; bases with no gene match: 7. Germline CDR1 ENHRY, CDR2 SYGVKD. The CDR3 region is CAISDPGTGRYEQYF. As DNA, the CDR3 is TGTGCCATCAGTGACCCTGGGACAGGGCGGTACGAGCAGTACTTC.

J is TRBJ1-2 and V is TRBV4-3, with TRBD1 as a possible D gene (6 bases). The CDR3 extends over 13 amino acids. Germline V lookup: CDR1 LGHNA, CDR2 YSLEER. V was shortened by 3 bases and J by 8 bases, with 13 bases between the two germline ends. The CDR3 nucleotides are TGCGCCAGCAGCCAGAACAGGGCTGGCGGCTACACCTTC. Its protein product is CASSQNRAGGYTF.

This clone was found a few times. The gene calls are TRBV11-2 and TRBJ2-4; 7 nucleotides agree with TRBD2. V was pared by 3 bases and J by 7 bases, with 6 bases of the junction left unmatched. The germline V gene has CDR1 SGHAT and CDR2 FQNNGV. The CDR3 consists of 14 residues. Here the CDR3 DNA reads TGTGCCAGCAGCTTCACCTCCGGGGGGAACATTCAGTACTTC. Translated, it gives CASSFTSGGNIQYF.

This clone was detected ten times or more. The chain combines TRBV5-1 with TRBJ1-2; D perhaps matches TRBD1 (6 bases). V lost 4 bases and J 6 bases, leaving 16 bases between the germline ends. This CDR3 contains 14 residues. The germline V gene has CDR1 SGHRS and CDR2 YFSETQ. The CDR3 DNA reads as TGCGCCAGCAGCCAGCAGGGGCCCCTCGATGGCTACACCTTC. This codes for CASSQQGPLDGYTF.

The genes are TRBV9 and TRBJ2-2; 7 nucleotides match TRBD2. Germline lookup yields CDR1 SGDLS and CDR2 YYNGEE. Trimming cost V 4 bases and J 4 bases; bases outside gene matches: 10. This CDR3 is 16 amino acids long. CDR3 residues: CASSPMTSRGTGELFF. The CDR3 DNA sequence: TGTGCCAGCAGCCCTATGACTAGCCGAGGCACCGGGGAGCTGTTTTTT. Full variable domain (outside the CDR3, taken from reference TRBV9 and TRBJ2-2): DSGVTQTPKHLITATGQRVTLRCSPRSGDLSVYWYQQSLDQGLQFLIQYYNGEERAKGNILERFSAQQFPDLHSELNLSSLELGDSALYFCASSPMTSRGTGELFFGEGSRLTVL.